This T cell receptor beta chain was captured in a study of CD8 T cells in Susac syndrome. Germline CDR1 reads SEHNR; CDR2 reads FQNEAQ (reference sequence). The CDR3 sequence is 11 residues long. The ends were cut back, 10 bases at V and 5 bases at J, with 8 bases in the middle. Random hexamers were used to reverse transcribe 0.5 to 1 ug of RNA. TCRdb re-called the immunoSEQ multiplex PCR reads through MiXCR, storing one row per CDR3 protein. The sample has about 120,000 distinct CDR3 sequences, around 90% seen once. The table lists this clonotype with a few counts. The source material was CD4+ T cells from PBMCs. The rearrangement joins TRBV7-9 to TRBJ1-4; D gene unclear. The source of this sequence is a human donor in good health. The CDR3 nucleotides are TGTGCCACCCCTAAAAATGAAAAACTGTTTTTT. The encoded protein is CATPKNEKLFF.